By frequency, the clone carrying this T cell receptor (beta chain) is medium-sized. Its target is not known. This sample is drawn from a study of Tregs in tolerant kidney transplant recipients. Mixed chimerism was transient after nonmyeloablative marrow transplants from related graft donors. Generated by immunoSEQ multiplex PCR, the TCRdb table keeps only in-frame clones and is missing some. Recorded for this sample: 12,000 to 15,000 clones. Study observations and caveats: Biological reproducibility was not directly addressed, but technical replication error appeared minimal.

Sequenced material: CD4+ T cells from blood (PBMCs), taken 12 months after the transplant. This receptor was obtained from a human patient who received a combined kidney and bone marrow transplant. The T cells may come from the graft donor.

The CDR3: CASSGGTGKGYGYTF. CDR3 DNA (partial): TGTGCCAGCAGCGGCGGGACAGGGAAGGGCTATGGC. The chain recombines TRBV5-4 with TRBJ1-2, with TRBD1 matching over 9 bases. Read sequence stops 3 residues before the CDR3 end, and the germline J gene provides the missing end. The V and J ends lost 4 bases and 4 bases, in that order; junction bases with no gene match: 8. CDR1 and CDR2 from the germline V gene are SGHNT and YYREEE (reference sequence). The CDR3 is 15 residues long.